This T cell receptor (beta chain) derives from a study of CD8+ T cells in alopecia areata. Background on the study: At a dose of 5 to 10 mg twice daily, oral tofacitinib was given to treated patients.

This clone has more than one count but fewer than ten. Its specificity is not known. In germline, CDR1 is SGHTA, CDR2 FQGNSA. The CDR3 covers 13 residues. V was cut by 0 bases and J by 4 bases, with 6 bases left in between. As the sequencing template, cDNA was produced by extracting RNA and reverse transcribing it. Method: immunoSEQ multiplex PCR; TCRdb's copy keeps in-frame clones and lacks some. The sample holds a few hundred thousand clones; 65% to 70% are singletons and the top ten take 1.2%. Overall study findings and caveats: When scalp samples are sequenced, resident alphabeta T cells of normal skin are also captured. Normal scalp showed lower clonality than lesional scalp, especially alopecia totalis/universalis.

The sample was CD4+ T cells sorted from blood, taken at week 0. The TCR sequence derives from a human donor with alopecia areata. The V and J genes are TRBV7-2 and TRBJ1-2; unclear D gene. The CDR3 protein is CASSLARAYGYTF. The CDR3 nucleotides are TGTGCCAGCAGCTTAGCGAGGGCCTATGGCTACACCTTC.